Each of the 8 T cell receptor beta chains below was sequenced from the same sample in a study of early T cells in non-severe SARS-CoV-2 infection (dated by TCRdb to the early 2020s). The library came from 5' RACE. Sequencing was performed on a NextSeq 500. TCRdb applied fastp at Q25 and MiXCR to the public reads, then kept only in-frame beta chains. Identical CDR3 proteins give one entry, which carries the most common genes and DNA. In all, the sample holds 85,000 to 100,000 distinct CDR3 sequences, and 11% of those were seen once. Clones ranked in the top ten supply around 5.4% of the sample. Material for sequencing was whole blood. These receptors were obtained from an adult who was a healthcare worker with PCR-confirmed SARS-CoV-2 infection or an uninfected control (not recorded which).

This clonotype was recorded a few times. The chain carries TRBV5-4 and TRBJ2-7; D is unresolved. CDR1 and CDR2 from the germline V gene are SGHNT and YYREEE (reference sequence). The CDR3 contains 15 residues. Trimming shortened V by 0 bases and J by 1 base, and 11 bases separated the two germline ends. Here the CDR3 DNA reads TGTGCCAGCAGCTTGGGATATTCAAAGTCCTACGAGCAGTACTTC. The encoded protein is CASSLGYSKSYEQYF.

This clonotype was observed at least ten times. This chain links TRBV5-1 with TRBJ1-5, with TRBD1 matching over 7 bases. Germline V CDR1 and CDR2: SGHRS, YFSETQ. V was clipped by 0 bases and J by 1 base; unmatched bases: 1. This CDR3 comprises 15 residues. The CDR3 region is CASSLAGQSNQPQHF. The CDR3 DNA reads TGCGCCAGCAGCTTGGCGGGACAGAGCAATCAGCCCCAGCATTTT. Using reference TRBV5-1 and TRBJ1-5 for the parts outside the CDR3, the full variable domain is KAGVTQTPRYLIKTRGQQVTLSCSPISGHRSVSWYQQTPGQGLQFLFEYFSETQRNKGNFPGRFSGRQFSNSRSEMNVSTLELGDSALYLCASSLAGQSNQPQHFGDGTRLSIL.

This clonotype was counted at least ten times. The V and J genes are TRBV5-1 and TRBJ2-7; tentative D call: TRBD2 (7 bases). This CDR3 is 16 amino acids long. The germline V and J ends were trimmed by 0 bases and 0 bases, with 13 bases remaining between them. The germline gives CDR1 SGHRS, CDR2 YFSETQ. The DNA of the CDR3 is TGCGCCAGCAGCTTGGCCTATGCGGGGGCCTCCTACGAGCAGTACTTC. The encoded protein is CASSLAYAGASYEQYF.

In its sample, this clonotype was seen a few times. The chain uses TRBV5-1 and TRBJ2-3; 10 nucleotides match TRBD1. The CDR3 extends over 16 amino acids. Losses at the gene ends were 5 bases for V and 0 bases for J; bases not matched to a gene: 6. Germline assignment: CDR1 SGHRS and CDR2 YFSETQ. CDR3 sequence: CASRSRDRGSTDTQYF. DNA for the CDR3: TGCGCCAGCAGATCTAGGGACAGGGGAAGCACAGATACGCAGTATTTT.

This clonotype was counted at least ten times. CDR3 DNA: TGTGCCAGCAGTAGAGGGCAGAACTATGGCTACACCTTC. Its protein is CASSRGQNYGYTF. This sequence joins TRBV2 and TRBJ1-2; the D is unclear. V was shortened by 5 bases and J by 2 bases, with 9 bases between the two germline ends. Germline V gene sequence: CDR1 SNHLY, CDR2 FYNNEI. The CDR3 is made up of 13 amino acids.

This clonotype was seen a handful of times. The rearrangement joins TRBV11-2 to TRBJ2-1, with 8 bases that match TRBD1. Germline CDR1 is SGHAT and CDR2 is FQNNGV. V lost 5 bases and J lost 3; bases outside the gene matches: 6. The CDR3 length is 15 residues. The CDR3 loop is CASSPRTGNYNEQFF. The CDR3 DNA is TGTGCCAGCAGCCCGAGGACAGGGAACTACAATGAGCAGTTCTTC.

This clonotype was found many times. J is TRBJ1-3 and V is TRBV29-1, with D unresolved. The germline V and J ends were trimmed by 0 bases and 3 bases, with 3 bases remaining between them. This CDR3 spans 12 amino acids. Per the germline V gene, CDR1 is SQVTM and CDR2 is ANQGSEA. For the CDR3, the DNA is TGCAGCGTTGAAGAGGATGGAAACACCATATATTTT. It encodes CSVEEDGNTIYF.

This clonotype was detected only a few times. The V call is TRBV5-6, the J call TRBJ2-2; possible D gene TRBD1, 5 bases. The CDR3 is made up of 15 amino acids. CDR1 is SGHDT, CDR2 YYEEEE, per germline. Trimming pared 7 bases from V and 4 bases from J, leaving 17 bases between. The CDR3 nucleotides are TGTGCCAGCGGGGTAGACAGCCTCATCACCGGGGAGCTGTTTTTT. Translation gives CASGVDSLITGELFF.